The 10 T cell receptor beta chains reported below all come from one sample, sequenced in a study of vaccination effects on CD4 cells after COVID-19. Before sequencing, viral peptide pools were used by the ViraFEST assay to expand antigen-specific CD4+ T cells. Following culture for around 10 days, CD4+ T cells were isolated. Vaccine recipients, nucleocapsid antibody negative, had no prior SARS-CoV-2 infection. What these receptors recognize is not known. The data were produced by immunoSEQ multiplex PCR, yet TCRdb's version contains in-frame clones alone and is incomplete. The sample carries fewer than 65,000 clones, roughly 76% recorded once. This material consisted of CD4+ T cells from PBMCs cultured with HCoV-OC43 spike peptides, taken before COVID-19 vaccination. Subset noted: HCoV-OC43 spike overlapping peptide pool stimulation. The receptors were gathered from a human donor who received a COVID-19 vaccine.

This clone was counted a few times. The J gene is TRBJ1-6, the V gene TRBV6-5; maybe TRBD1 (6 bases). V dropped 0 bases and J dropped 9 bases, with 12 bases sitting between them. The CDR3 runs 15 residues. CDR1 is MNHEY, CDR2 SVGAGI, per germline. CDR3 DNA sequence: TGTGCCAGCAGTTACTCGCTTCAGGGGACTTCACCCCTCCACTTT. Translating gives CASSYSLQGTSPLHF.

CDR3 sequence (DNA): TGTGCCTGGAGCCGACAGCTCAATCAGCCCCAGCATTTT. This translates into CAWSRQLNQPQHF. The chain is built from TRBV30 and TRBJ1-5; D might be TRBD1 (5 bases). V gave up 3 bases and J gave up 3 bases, with 9 bases separating them. This CDR3 contains 13 residues. Germline V gives CDR1 GTSNPN, CDR2 SVGIG (reference sequence).

This sequence joins TRBV27 and TRBJ2-4; no definite D call. This CDR3 contains 15 residues. Germline CDR1 and CDR2: MNHEY and SMNVEV (reference sequence). Trimming left V 6 bases short and J 0 bases short, with 12 bases between. The CDR3 reads CASRDLGLAKNIQYF. The CDR3 DNA follows: TGTGCCAGCAGAGACCTCGGGCTAGCCAAAAACATTCAGTACTTC.

The V gene is TRBV30, the J gene TRBJ2-5; maybe TRBD2 (6 bases). The CDR3 sequence is 13 residues long. In germline, CDR1 is GTSNPN, CDR2 SVGIG (reference sequence). V was clipped by 5 bases and J by 5 bases, with 15 bases between them. CDR3 in amino acids: CAWGGGFLETQYF. The CDR3 DNA is TGTGCCTGGGGCGGAGGGTTTTTGGAGACCCAGTACTTC.

There are a few counts of this clone. V and J are TRBV24-1 and TRBJ2-2; D perhaps matches TRBD2 (5 bases). V lost 4 bases and J 6 bases, leaving 14 bases between the germline ends. Germline CDR1 reads KGHDR; CDR2 reads SFDVKD. The CDR3 has 15 residues. Written as DNA, the CDR3 is TGTGCCACCAGTGAAAGGGCGGGTAGGGCCGGGGAGCTGTTTTTT. Translating it yields CATSERAGRAGELFF.

The chain links TRBV7-9 to TRBJ1-3; D is ambiguous. This CDR3 is built from 17 residues. Germline loops: CDR1 SEHNR, CDR2 FQNEAQ (reference sequence). Trimming took 5 bases from V and 2 from J, leaving 19 bases between them. The CDR3 nucleotides read TGTGCCAGCAGCCAATCTGCCGGGTCCGCGACTGGAAACACCATATATTTT. The encoded protein is CASSQSAGSATGNTIYF.

In its sample, this clone was seen once. V usage is TRBV18 and J usage is TRBJ2-5; perhaps TRBD1 as D (5 bases). Trimming shortened V by 3 bases and J by 3 bases, and 11 bases separated the two germline ends. Germline CDR1 KGHSH, CDR2 LQKENI. This CDR3 is built from 14 residues. In DNA, the CDR3 is TGTGCCAGCTCACCGGTACAGGCAGAAGAGACCCAGTACTTC. Its protein is CASSPVQAEETQYF.

J is TRBJ1-2 and V is TRBV25-1; 10 bases are a match to TRBD1. The CDR3 contains 15 residues. J lost 3 bases, V lost 3 bases, and 4 bases had no gene match. CDR1 is MGHDK, CDR2 SYGVNS, per germline. The CDR3: CASSDHGTGDYGYTF. Here the CDR3 DNA reads TGTGCCAGCAGTGACCACGGGACAGGGGACTATGGCTACACCTTC.

This chain uses TRBV5-1 with TRBJ1-3, with unresolved D. The V end was cut by 4 bases, the J end by 2 bases, with 13 bases between. This CDR3 region has 15 residues. Looked up from germline, CDR1 is SGHRS and CDR2 is YFSETQ. CDR3 sequence reads: CASSPPRSPGNTIYF. Written as DNA, the CDR3 is TGCGCCAGCAGCCCCCCCCGGAGTCCTGGAAACACCATATATTTT.

The CDR3 DNA reads as TGTGCCAGCAGCCTGACAGGGATGGGTGGCTACACCTTC. Translation gives CASSLTGMGGYTF. The chain couples TRBV6-5 to TRBJ1-2; 7 bases fit TRBD1. The length of the CDR3 is 13 residues. Germline V lookup: CDR1 MNHEY, CDR2 SVGAGI. J gave up 7 bases and V 6 bases, and 8 bases lay outside the gene matches.